The entry that follows covers one T cell receptor (beta chain) sequence. V was pared by 6 bases and J by 4 bases, with 8 bases of the junction left unmatched. The CDR3 loop spans 15 amino acids. CDR1 is MNHEY and CDR2 is SVGAGI in the germline V gene. The source of the sample is a study of cytomegalovirus exposure and HLA in healthy donors. It was with 60 Vbeta and 13 Jbeta primers that the PCR ran. Data came from immunoSEQ multiplex PCR; TCRdb stores just in-frame clones and leaves some out. The profile covers under 150,000 clones, with approximately 80% appearing a single time and roughly 6% taken by the ten largest.

The sample was PBMCs. The gene calls are TRBV6-5 and TRBJ2-3; TRBD2 matches at 9 bases. This TCR was recovered from a woman aged 40 to 55 in good health and CMV-seropositive. CDR3 sequence (DNA): TGTGCCAGCAGCCGCGGGGGCGGGAGGGCAGATACGCAGTATTTT. Translating gives CASSRGGGRADTQYF.